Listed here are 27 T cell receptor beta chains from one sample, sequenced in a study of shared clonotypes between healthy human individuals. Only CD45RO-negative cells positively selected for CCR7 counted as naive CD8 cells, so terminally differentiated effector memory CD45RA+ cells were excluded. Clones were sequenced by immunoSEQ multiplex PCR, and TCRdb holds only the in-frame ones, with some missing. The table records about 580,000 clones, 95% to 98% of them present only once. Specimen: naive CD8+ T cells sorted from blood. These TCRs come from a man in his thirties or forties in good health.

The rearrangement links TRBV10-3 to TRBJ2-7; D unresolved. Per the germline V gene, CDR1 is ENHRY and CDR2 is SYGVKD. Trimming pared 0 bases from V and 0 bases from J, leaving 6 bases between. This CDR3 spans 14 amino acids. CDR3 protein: CAISESSDSYEQYF. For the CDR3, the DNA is TGTGCCATCAGTGAGTCGTCCGACTCCTACGAGCAGTACTTC.

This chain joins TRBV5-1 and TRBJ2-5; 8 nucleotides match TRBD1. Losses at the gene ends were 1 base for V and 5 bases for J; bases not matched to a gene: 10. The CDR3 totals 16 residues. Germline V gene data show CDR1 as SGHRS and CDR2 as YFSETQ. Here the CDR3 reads CASSLFSGQARETQYF. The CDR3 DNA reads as TGCGCCAGCAGCTTGTTTTCGGGACAGGCGCGGGAGACCCAGTACTTC.

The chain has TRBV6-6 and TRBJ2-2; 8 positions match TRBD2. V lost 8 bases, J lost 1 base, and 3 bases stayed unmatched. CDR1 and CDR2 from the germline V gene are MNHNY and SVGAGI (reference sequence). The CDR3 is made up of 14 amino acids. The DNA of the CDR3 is TGTGCCAGCCGAACTAGCGGGAACACCGGGGAGCTGTTTTTT. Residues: CASRTSGNTGELFF.

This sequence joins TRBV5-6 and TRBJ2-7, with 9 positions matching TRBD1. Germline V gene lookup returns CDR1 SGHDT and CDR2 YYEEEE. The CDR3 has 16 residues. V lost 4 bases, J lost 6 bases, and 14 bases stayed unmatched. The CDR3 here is CASSEEPGQGLSEQYF. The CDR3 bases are TGTGCCAGCAGCGAAGAACCGGGACAGGGTCTAAGCGAGCAGTACTTC.

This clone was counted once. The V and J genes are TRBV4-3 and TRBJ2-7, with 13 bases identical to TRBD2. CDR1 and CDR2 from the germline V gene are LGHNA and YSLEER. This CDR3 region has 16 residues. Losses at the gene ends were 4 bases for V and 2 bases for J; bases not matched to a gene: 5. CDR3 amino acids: CASSRWGTSGTYEQYF. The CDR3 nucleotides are TGCGCCAGCAGCCGATGGGGGACTAGCGGGACCTACGAGCAGTACTTC.

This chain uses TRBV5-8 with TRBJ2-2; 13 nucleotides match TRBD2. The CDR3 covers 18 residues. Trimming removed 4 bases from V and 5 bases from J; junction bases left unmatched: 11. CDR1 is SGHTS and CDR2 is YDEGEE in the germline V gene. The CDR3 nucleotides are TGTGCCAGCAGCCCGGCCGGACTAGCGGGAGTGCGGACCGGGGAGCTGTTTTTT. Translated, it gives CASSPAGLAGVRTGELFF.

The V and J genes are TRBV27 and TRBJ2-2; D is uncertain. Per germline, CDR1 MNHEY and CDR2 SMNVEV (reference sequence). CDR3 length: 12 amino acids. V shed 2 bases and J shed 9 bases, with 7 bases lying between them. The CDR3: CASSLIGRELFF. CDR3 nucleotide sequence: TGTGCCAGCAGTTTAATAGGGAGGGAGCTGTTTTTT.

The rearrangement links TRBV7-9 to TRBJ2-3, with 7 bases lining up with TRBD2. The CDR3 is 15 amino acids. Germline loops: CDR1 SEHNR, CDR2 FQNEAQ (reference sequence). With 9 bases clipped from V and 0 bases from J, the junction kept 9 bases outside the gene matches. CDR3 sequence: CASSPGGTSTDTQYF. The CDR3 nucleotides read TGTGCCAGTAGCCCCGGGGGGACGAGCACAGATACGCAGTATTTT.

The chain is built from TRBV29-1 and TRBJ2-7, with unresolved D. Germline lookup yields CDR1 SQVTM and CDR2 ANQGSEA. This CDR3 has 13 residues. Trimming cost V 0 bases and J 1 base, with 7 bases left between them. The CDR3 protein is CSVEEDQSYEQYF. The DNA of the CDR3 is TGCAGCGTTGAAGAAGACCAGTCCTACGAGCAGTACTTC.

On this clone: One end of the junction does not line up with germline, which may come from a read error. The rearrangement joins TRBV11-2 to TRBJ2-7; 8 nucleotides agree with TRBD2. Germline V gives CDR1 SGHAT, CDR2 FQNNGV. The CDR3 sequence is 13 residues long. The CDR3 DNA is TGTGCCAGCAGCTTAGCCCCCGAGCGGGAGCCGTACTTC. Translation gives CASSLAPEREPYF.

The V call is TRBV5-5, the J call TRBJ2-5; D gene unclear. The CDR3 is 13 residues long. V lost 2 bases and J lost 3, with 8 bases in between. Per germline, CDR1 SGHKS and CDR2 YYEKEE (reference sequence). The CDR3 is CASSFGTEETQYF. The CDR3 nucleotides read TGTGCCAGCAGCTTCGGCACGGAAGAGACCCAGTACTTC.

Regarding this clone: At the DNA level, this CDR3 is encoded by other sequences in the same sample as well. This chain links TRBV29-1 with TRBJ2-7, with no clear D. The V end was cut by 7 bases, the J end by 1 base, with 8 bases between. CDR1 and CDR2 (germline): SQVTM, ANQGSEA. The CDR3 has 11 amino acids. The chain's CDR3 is CSGTDSYEQYF. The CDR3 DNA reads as TGCAGCGGAACTGATTCCTACGAGCAGTACTTC.

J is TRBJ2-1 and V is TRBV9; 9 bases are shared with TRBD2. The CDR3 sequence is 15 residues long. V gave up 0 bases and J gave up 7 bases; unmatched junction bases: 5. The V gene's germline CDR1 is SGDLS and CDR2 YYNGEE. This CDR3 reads CASSVVPSGANEQFF. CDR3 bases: TGTGCCAGCAGCGTAGTGCCTAGCGGGGCAAATGAGCAGTTCTTC.

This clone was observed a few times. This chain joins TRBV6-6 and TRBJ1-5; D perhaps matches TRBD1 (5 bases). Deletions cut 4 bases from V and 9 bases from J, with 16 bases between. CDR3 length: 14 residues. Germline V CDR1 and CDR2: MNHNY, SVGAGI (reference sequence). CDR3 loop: CASSFQGIFRPQHF. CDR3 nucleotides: TGTGCCAGCAGTTTTCAGGGTATATTCCGGCCCCAGCATTTT.

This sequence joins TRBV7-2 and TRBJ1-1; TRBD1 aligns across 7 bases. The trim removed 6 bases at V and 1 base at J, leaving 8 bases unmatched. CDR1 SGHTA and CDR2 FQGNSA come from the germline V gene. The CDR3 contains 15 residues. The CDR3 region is CASRLNRGPNTEAFF. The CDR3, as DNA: TGTGCCAGCAGACTAAACAGGGGACCGAACACTGAAGCTTTCTTT. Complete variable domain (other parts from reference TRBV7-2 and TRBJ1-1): GAGVSQSPSNKVTEKGKDVELRCDPISGHTALYWYRQSLGQGLEFLIYFQGNSAPDKSGLPSDRFSAERTGGSVSTLTIQRTQQEDSAVYLCASRLNRGPNTEAFFGQGTRLTVV.

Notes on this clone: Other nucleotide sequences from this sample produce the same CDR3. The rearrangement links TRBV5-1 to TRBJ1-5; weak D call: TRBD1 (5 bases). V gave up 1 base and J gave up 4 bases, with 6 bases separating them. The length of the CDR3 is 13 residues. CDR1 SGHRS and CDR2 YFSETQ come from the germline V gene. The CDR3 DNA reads TGCGCCAGCAGCTTGAGGGGTAATCAGCCCCAGCATTTT. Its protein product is CASSLRGNQPQHF. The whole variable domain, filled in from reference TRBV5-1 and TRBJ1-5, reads KAGVTQTPRYLIKTRGQQVTLSCSPISGHRSVSWYQQTPGQGLQFLFEYFSETQRNKGNFPGRFSGRQFSNSRSEMNVSTLELGDSALYLCASSLRGNQPQHFGDGTRLSIL.

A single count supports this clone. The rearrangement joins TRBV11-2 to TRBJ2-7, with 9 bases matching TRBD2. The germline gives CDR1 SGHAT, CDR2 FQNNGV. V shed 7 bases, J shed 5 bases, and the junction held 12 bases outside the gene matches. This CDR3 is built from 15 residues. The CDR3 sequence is CASTLRREGRDEQYF. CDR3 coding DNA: TGTGCCAGCACCTTGAGGCGGGAGGGCCGCGACGAGCAGTACTTC.

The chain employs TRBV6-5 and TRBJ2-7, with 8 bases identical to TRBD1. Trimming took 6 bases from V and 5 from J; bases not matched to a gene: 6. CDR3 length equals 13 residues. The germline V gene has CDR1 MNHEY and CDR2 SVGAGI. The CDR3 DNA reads TGTGCCAGCAGAACAGGGGGTCGAAACGAGCAGTACTTC. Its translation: CASRTGGRNEQYF.

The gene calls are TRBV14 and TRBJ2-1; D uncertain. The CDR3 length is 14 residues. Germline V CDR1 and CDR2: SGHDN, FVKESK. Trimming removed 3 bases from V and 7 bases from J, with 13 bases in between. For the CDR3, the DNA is TGTGCCAGCAGCCATCCTTCCGGGCTGAATGAGCAGTTCTTC. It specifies CASSHPSGLNEQFF. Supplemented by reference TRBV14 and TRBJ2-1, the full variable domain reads EAGVTQFPSHSVIEKGQTVTLRCDPISGHDNLYWYRRVMGKEIKFLLHFVKESKQDESGMPNNRFLAERTGGTYSTLKVQPAELEDSGVYFCASSHPSGLNEQFFGPGTRLTVL.

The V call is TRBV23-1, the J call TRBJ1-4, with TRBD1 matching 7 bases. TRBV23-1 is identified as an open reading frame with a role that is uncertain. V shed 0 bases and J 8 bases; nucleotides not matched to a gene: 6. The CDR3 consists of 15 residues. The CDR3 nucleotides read TGCGCCAGCAGTCAATCGACAGGGTTAGGAGAAAAACTGTTTTTT. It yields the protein CASSQSTGLGEKLFF.

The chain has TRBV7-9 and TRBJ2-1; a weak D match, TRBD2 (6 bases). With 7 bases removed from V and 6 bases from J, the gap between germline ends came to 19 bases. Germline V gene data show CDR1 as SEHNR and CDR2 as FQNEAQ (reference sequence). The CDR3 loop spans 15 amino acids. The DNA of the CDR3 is TGTGCCAGCAATAACGGCCGGGGGAATCGCAATGAGCAGTTCTTC. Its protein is CASNNGRGNRNEQFF.

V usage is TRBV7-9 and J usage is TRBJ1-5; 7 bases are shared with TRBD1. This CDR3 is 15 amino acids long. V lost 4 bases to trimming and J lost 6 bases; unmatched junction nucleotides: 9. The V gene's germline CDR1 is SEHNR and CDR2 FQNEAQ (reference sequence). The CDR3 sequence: CASSSEWQGGQPQHF. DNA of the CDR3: TGTGCCAGCAGCTCTGAGTGGCAGGGGGGTCAGCCCCAGCATTTT.

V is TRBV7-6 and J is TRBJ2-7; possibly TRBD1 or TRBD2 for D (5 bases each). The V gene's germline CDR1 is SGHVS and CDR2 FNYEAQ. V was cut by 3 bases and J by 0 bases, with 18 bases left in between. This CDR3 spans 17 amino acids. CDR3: CASSLGPVGESSYEQYF. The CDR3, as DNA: TGTGCCAGCAGCTTGGGGCCGGTCGGGGAGAGCTCCTACGAGCAGTACTTC.

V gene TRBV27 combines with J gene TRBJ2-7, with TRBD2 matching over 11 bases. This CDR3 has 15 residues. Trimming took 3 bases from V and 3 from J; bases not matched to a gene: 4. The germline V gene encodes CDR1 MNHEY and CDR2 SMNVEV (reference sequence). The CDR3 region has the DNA TGTGCCAGCAGTTTTACTGGGACTAGCGGCTACGAGCAGTACTTC. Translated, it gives CASSFTGTSGYEQYF.

In DNA form, the CDR3 reads TGTGCCAGCAGCGCGACGGACTCAGATGAGCAGTACTTC. The encoded protein is CASSATDSDEQYF. V usage is TRBV7-3 and J usage is TRBJ2-7; tentatively, D is TRBD2 (5 bases). This CDR3 contains 13 residues. Trimming stripped 5 bases from V and 7 bases from J, with 15 bases between. The germline V gene has CDR1 SGHTA and CDR2 FQGTGA.

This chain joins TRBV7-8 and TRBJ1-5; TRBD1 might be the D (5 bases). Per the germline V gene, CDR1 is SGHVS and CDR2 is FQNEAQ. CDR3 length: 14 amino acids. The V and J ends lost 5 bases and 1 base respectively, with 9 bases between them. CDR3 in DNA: TGTGCCAGCAGCCCAGGGTCGAGCAATCAGCCCCAGCATTTT. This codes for CASSPGSSNQPQHF.

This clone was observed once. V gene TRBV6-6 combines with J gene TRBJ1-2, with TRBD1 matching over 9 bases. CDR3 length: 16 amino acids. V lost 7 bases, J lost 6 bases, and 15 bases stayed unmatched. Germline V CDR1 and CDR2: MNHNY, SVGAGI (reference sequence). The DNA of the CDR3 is TGTGCCAGCACCGAGTTAATCGGGACAGGGAGGAATGGCTACACCTTC. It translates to CASTELIGTGRNGYTF.